These 15 T cell receptor beta chains were all obtained from the same sample, sequenced in a study of cytomegalovirus exposure and HLA in healthy donors (dated by TCRdb to about 2017). The library was made by the immunoSEQ multiplex PCR assay. For the multiplex PCR, a mixture combining 60 forward primers for TCR Vbeta segments and 13 reverse primers for TCR Jbeta segments was used. As stored in TCRdb, this immuneACCESS dataset retains in-frame rearrangements with V and J assigned. A fraction of the clones does not appear; measured against another copy, unresolved V genes explain less than half of the discrepancy, and the remainder lacks a known reason. This sample gives about 150,000 clones in total; roughly 77% of them show up just once. The ten top clones hold 11% of the sample. The sequenced material came from PBMCs. The receptors were sampled from a man between 18 and 29 years old in good health and CMV-seropositive.

The chain carries TRBV10-1 and TRBJ2-1; 9 nucleotides line up with TRBD2. The germline gives CDR1 WNHNN, CDR2 SYGVQD (reference sequence). The CDR3 length is 15 residues. Trimming took 2 bases from V and 1 from J; bases not matched to a gene: 0. The CDR3 protein is CASSEAGGSYNEQFF. The CDR3 bases are TGCGCCAGCAGTGAGGCGGGAGGGTCCTACAATGAGCAGTTCTTC.

The J gene is TRBJ2-7, the V gene TRBV4-1; D might be TRBD2 (5 bases). Germline loops: CDR1 MGHRA, CDR2 YSYEKL. The CDR3 is made up of 17 amino acids. Trimming removed 4 bases at V and 2 bases at J, with 21 bases between. The DNA for the CDR3 is TGCGCCAGCAGCCTGCACCCGATTAGAGCGGCCACCTACGAGCAGTACTTC. Translation: CASSLHPIRAATYEQYF.

V is TRBV28 and J is TRBJ2-7; D perhaps matches TRBD1 (6 bases). Germline V gene data show CDR1 as MDHEN and CDR2 as SYDVKM. The CDR3 sequence is 15 residues long. Trimming took 8 bases from V and 0 from J, leaving 17 bases between them. The CDR3 DNA reads TGTGCCAGCCCTAGTGGACAGACTTACTCCTACGAGCAGTACTTC. This translates into CASPSGQTYSYEQYF.

The chain recombines TRBV6-4 with TRBJ2-1; D not certain. The CDR3 is 12 amino acids. The germline V gene has CDR1 MRHNA and CDR2 SNTAGT. V dropped 5 bases and J dropped 5 bases, with 7 bases sitting between them. CDR3 residues: CASSSRHNEQFF. The CDR3 DNA is TGTGCCAGCAGTTCTAGACACAATGAGCAGTTCTTC.

CDR3 protein: CASSQTSGRALGADTQYF. The DNA of the CDR3 is TGTGCCAGCAGCCAAACTAGCGGGAGGGCCCTCGGGGCAGATACGCAGTATTTT. The chain links TRBV7-6 to TRBJ2-3; 13 bases align to TRBD2. This CDR3 region has 18 residues. Trimming removed 5 bases from V and 4 bases from J; junction bases left unmatched: 12. CDR1 and CDR2 from the germline V gene are SGHVS and FNYEAQ.

The J gene is TRBJ1-1, the V gene TRBV11-3; no definite D call. Trimming stripped 5 bases from V and 1 base from J, with 5 bases between. This CDR3 has 12 residues. CDR1 is SGHNT, CDR2 YENEEA, per germline. The CDR3 here is CASSLSNTEAFF. The DNA for the CDR3 is TGTGCCAGCAGCCTCTCGAACACTGAAGCTTTCTTT.

The chain is built from TRBV18 and TRBJ2-2; 7 positions match TRBD1. CDR3 length equals 14 residues. V shed 5 bases and J 4 bases; nucleotides not matched to a gene: 4. Germline V gene sequence: CDR1 KGHSH, CDR2 LQKENI. CDR3 sequence: CASSGGQITGELFF. The CDR3 DNA reads TGTGCCAGCTCAGGGGGACAGATCACCGGGGAGCTGTTTTTT.

This clone was detected only a few times. The chain joins TRBV5-1 to TRBJ2-7; 7 bases are shared with TRBD1. This CDR3 has 14 amino acids. With V trimmed by 4 bases and J by 2 bases, 6 bases remained unmatched. Germline-derived CDR1 and CDR2 are SGHRS and YFSETQ. The CDR3 sequence is CASSPGQLPYEQYF. CDR3 DNA: TGCGCCAGCAGCCCGGGACAGCTACCCTACGAGCAGTACTTC.

The chain uses TRBV7-2 and TRBJ1-6; 7 bases are a match to TRBD1. CDR3 length: 15 amino acids. The germline V gene has CDR1 SGHTA and CDR2 FQGNSA. The V and J ends lost 1 base and 9 bases, in that order; junction bases with no gene match: 6. CDR3 sequence: CASSLDGDSSSPLHF. CDR3 nucleotide sequence: TGTGCCAGCAGCTTAGATGGGGACAGCTCTTCACCCCTCCACTTT.

This clone was seen only a few times. The genes are TRBV2 and TRBJ1-3; possibly TRBD1 for D (6 bases). The CDR3 has 15 residues. CDR1 is SNHLY, CDR2 FYNNEI, per germline. V gave up 2 bases and J gave up 3 bases, with 11 bases separating them. The CDR3 DNA reads TGTGCCAGCAGTGAAACCAGGGGACATGGAAACACCATATATTTT. As protein: CASSETRGHGNTIYF. Drawing the rest from reference TRBV2 and TRBJ1-3, the complete variable domain is EPEVTQTPSHQVTQMGQEVILRCVPISNHLYFYWYRQILGQKVEFLVSFYNNEISEKSEIFDDQFSVERPDGSNFTLKIRSTKLEDSAMYFCASSETRGHGNTIYFGEGSWLTVV.

This chain links TRBV6-1 with TRBJ2-7, with a possible D match to TRBD2 (6 bases). The CDR3 spans 15 residues. V lost 8 bases to trimming and J lost 0 bases, with 17 bases between them. Germline CDR1 and CDR2: MNHNS and SASEGT. The CDR3 DNA follows: TGTGCCAGCTGCCTTGATGCGGGGAGCTCCTACGAGCAGTACTTC. Amino acids: CASCLDAGSSYEQYF.

The chain combines TRBV6-5 with TRBJ2-7; TRBD2 is a possible D gene (6 bases). Trimming removed 6 bases at V and 5 bases at J, with 17 bases between. The CDR3 extends over 14 amino acids. Germline V gene lookup returns CDR1 MNHEY and CDR2 SVGAGI. CDR3 protein: CASRFDGTSNEQYF. In DNA form, the CDR3 reads TGTGCCAGCAGATTTGACGGGACTTCCAACGAGCAGTACTTC.

The chain is built from TRBV7-9 and TRBJ2-1, with D possibly TRBD2 on 5 matching bases. Germline V gene lookup returns CDR1 SEHNR and CDR2 FQNEAQ (reference sequence). CDR3 length: 12 residues. V was pared by 5 bases and J by 5 bases, with 7 bases between. The CDR3 loop reads CASSQRDNEQFF. The CDR3 nucleotides are TGTGCCAGCAGCCAGAGGGACAATGAGCAGTTCTTC.

This clone was counted once. The chain joins TRBV7-3 to TRBJ1-1; perhaps TRBD1 as D (5 bases). V was pared by 4 bases and J by 3 bases, with 9 bases between. Germline assignment: CDR1 SGHTA and CDR2 FQGTGA. The CDR3 spans 13 residues. In DNA, the CDR3 is TGTGCCAGCAGCTGGGGAGGGGACACTGAAGCTTTCTTT. Protein product: CASSWGGDTEAFF.

This clone was recorded once. The rearrangement links TRBV13 to TRBJ2-4; D unresolved. Trimming took off 5 bases at V and 0 bases at J, with 8 bases between the two ends. CDR3 length: 14 residues. Germline CDR1 reads PRHDT; CDR2 reads FYEKMQ (reference sequence). In DNA, the CDR3 is TGTGCCAGCAGCCATGGGCTAGCCAAAAACATTCAGTACTTC. Protein sequence: CASSHGLAKNIQYF.